This T cell receptor (beta chain) was sequenced for a study of Graves' ophthalmopathy and Graves' hyperthyroidism. This clonotype was detected many times. The sequenced template was RNA, covering the TCR beta CDR3 region. RT-PCR with HTBI primers came first, then second-round multiplex PCR. TCRdb used MiXCR to reprocess the multiplex PCR reads, holding one entry per CDR3 protein. Of about 400,000 distinct CDR3 sequences detected, 15% to 17% appear once; the ten largest clones hold approximately 7%. This CDR3 spans 15 amino acids. V lost 3 bases to trimming and J lost 1 base, with 13 bases between them. Looked up from germline, CDR1 is SGDLS and CDR2 is YYNGEE.

Source material: peripheral blood. The chain uses TRBV9 and TRBJ1-1; D remains ambiguous. The sequence derives from a woman between 18 and 29 years old with stable Graves' hyperthyroidism. The CDR3 is CASSAWEHQNTEAFF. The DNA for the CDR3 is TGTGCCAGCAGCGCTTGGGAACACCAGAACACTGAAGCTTTCTTT.